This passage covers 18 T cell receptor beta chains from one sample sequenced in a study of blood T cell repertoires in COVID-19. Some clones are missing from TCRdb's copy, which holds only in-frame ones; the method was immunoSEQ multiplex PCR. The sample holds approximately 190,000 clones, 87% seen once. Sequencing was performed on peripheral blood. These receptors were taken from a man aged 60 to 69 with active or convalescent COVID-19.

CDR3 bases: TGCGCCAGCAGCCCAGGGACTAGCGCCTACGAGCAGTACTTC. It codes for CASSPGTSAYEQYF. The chain combines TRBV5-1 with TRBJ2-7; TRBD2 aligns across 10 bases. Germline assignment: CDR1 SGHRS and CDR2 YFSETQ. The V segment lost 4 bases and the J segment 2 bases; nucleotides outside the gene matches: 3. The CDR3 sequence is 14 residues long.

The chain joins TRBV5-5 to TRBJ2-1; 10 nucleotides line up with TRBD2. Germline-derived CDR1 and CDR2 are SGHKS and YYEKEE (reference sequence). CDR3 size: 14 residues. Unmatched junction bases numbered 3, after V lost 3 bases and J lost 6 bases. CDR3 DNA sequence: TGTGCCAGCAGCTCCGGGACTAGCGTCAATGAGCAGTTCTTC. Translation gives CASSSGTSVNEQFF.

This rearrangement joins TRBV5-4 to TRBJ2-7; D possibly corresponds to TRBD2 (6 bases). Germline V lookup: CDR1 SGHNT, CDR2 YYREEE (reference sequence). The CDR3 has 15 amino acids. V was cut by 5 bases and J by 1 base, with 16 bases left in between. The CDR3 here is CASSQRRAHSYEQYF. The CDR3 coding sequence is TGTGCCAGCAGTCAGAGGAGGGCCCATTCCTACGAGCAGTACTTC.

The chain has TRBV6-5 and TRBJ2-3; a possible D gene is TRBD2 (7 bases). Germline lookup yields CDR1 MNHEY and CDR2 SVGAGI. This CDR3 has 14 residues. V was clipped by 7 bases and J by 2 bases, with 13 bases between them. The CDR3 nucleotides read TGTGCCAGCACCATGGGGGGGCTCACAGATACGCAGTATTTT. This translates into CASTMGGLTDTQYF.

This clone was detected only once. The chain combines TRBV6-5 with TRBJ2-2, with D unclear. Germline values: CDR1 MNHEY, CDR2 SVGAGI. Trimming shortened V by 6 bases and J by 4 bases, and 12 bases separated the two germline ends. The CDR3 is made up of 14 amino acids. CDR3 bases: TGTGCCAGCAGCCTAAAGCCTTCCACCGGGGAGCTGTTTTTT. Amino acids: CASSLKPSTGELFF.

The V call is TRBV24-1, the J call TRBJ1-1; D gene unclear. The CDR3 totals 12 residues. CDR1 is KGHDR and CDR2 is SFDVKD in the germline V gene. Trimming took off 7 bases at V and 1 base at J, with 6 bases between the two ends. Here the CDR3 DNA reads TGTGCCACCAGGGCAGGGAACACTGAAGCTTTCTTT. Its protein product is CATRAGNTEAFF.

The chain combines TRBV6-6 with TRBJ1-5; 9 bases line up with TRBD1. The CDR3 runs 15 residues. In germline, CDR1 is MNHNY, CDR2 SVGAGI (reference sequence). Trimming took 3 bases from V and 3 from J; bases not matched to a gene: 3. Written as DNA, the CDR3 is TGTGCCAGCAGTTATCGACAGGGGGACAATCAGCCCCAGCATTTT. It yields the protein CASSYRQGDNQPQHF.

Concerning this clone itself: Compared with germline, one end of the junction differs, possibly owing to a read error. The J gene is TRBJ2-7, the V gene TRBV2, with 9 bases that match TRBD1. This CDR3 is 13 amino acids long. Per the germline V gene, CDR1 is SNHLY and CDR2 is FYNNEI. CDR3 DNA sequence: TGTGCCAGCACTGAACAGGGGGCGGGGGAGCAGTACTTC. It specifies CASTEQGAGEQYF.

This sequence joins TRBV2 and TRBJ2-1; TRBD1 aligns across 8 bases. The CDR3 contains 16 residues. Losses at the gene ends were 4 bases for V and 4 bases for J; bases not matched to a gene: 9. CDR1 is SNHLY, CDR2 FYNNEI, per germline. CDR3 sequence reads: CASSVFPGGAYNEQFF. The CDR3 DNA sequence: TGTGCCAGCAGTGTTTTCCCAGGGGGCGCTTACAATGAGCAGTTCTTC.

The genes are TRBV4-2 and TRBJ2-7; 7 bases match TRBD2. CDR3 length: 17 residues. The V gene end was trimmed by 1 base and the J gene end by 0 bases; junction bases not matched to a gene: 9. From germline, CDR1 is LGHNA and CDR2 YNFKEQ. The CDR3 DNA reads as TGTGCCAGCAGCCAAGTTTCTGGGAGGGACCTCTCCTACGAGCAGTACTTC. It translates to CASSQVSGRDLSYEQYF.

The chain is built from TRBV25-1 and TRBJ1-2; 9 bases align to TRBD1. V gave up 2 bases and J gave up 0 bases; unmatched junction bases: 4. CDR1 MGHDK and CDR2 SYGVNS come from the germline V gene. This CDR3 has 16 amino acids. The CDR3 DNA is TGTGCCAGCAGTGAACCCGGGACAGGGTCTAACTATGGCTACACCTTC. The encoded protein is CASSEPGTGSNYGYTF.

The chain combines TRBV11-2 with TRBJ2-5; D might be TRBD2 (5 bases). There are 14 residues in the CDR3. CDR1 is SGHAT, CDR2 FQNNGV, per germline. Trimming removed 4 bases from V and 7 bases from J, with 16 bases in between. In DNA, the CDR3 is TGTGCCAGCAGCTCCGTCAAGGTTGCGGGGACCCAGTACTTC. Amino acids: CASSSVKVAGTQYF.

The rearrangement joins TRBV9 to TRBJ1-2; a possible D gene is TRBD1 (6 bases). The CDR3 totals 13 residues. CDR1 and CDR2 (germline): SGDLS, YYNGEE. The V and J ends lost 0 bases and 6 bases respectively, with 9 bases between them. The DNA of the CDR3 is TGTGCCAGCAGCGTAGCCAAGGGGGATGGCTACACCTTC. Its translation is CASSVAKGDGYTF.

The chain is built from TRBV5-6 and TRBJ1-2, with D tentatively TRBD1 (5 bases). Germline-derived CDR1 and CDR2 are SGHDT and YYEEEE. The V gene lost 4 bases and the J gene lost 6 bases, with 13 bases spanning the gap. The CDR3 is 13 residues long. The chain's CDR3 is CASSAGPPDGYTF. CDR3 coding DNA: TGTGCCAGCAGCGCGGGACCTCCCGATGGCTACACCTTC.

CDR3 in DNA: TGTGCCACCAGCTACGTAGGGGATGAGCAGTTCTTC. Residues: CATSYVGDEQFF. The chain links TRBV15 to TRBJ2-1; tentative D call: TRBD1 (5 bases). Germline values: CDR1 LNHNV, CDR2 YYDKDF (reference sequence). The CDR3 sequence is 12 residues long. The V and J ends lost 5 bases and 8 bases respectively, with 10 bases between them.

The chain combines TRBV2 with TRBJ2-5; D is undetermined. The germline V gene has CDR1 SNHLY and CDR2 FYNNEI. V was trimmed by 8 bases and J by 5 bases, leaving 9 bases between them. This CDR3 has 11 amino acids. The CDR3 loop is CASSILETQYF. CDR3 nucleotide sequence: TGTGCCAGCTCTATCCTGGAGACCCAGTACTTC.

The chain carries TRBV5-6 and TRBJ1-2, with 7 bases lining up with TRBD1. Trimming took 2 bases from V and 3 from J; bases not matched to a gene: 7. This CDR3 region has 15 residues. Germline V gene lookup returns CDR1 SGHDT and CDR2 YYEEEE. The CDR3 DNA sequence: TGTGCCAGCAGCTTATACGACAGGGAGGACTATGGCTACACCTTC. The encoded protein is CASSLYDREDYGYTF.

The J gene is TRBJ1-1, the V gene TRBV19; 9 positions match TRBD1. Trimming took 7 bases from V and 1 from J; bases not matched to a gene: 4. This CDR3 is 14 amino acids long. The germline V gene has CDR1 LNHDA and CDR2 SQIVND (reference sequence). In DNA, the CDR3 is TGTGCCAGTAACCTACAGGGGGCGAACACTGAAGCTTTCTTT. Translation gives CASNLQGANTEAFF.